This T cell receptor beta chain was identified in a study of cytotoxic CD8 clonotypes in ibrutinib-treated CLL. The study, taken as a whole, reports: Stable or contracted on treatment, public clonotypes were also uncommon. Clonality increased at ibrutinib response and stayed stable in sustained remission. At progression, however, it fell back toward baseline.

The CDR3 covers 13 residues. Germline CDR1 SGHTS, CDR2 YDEGEE. V lost 4 bases to trimming and J lost 7 bases, with 12 bases between them. The repertoire was sequenced with immunoSEQ multiplex PCR; TCRdb's copy has only in-frame clones and lacks some. Here the sample spans 200,000 to 250,000 clones, under 80% being singletons. PBMCs that had been cryopreserved were the source of about 2 micrograms of genomic DNA for TCR beta libraries. Worth noting for this clone: What it binds is not known.

This rearrangement joins TRBV5-8 to TRBJ1-5; no clear D gene. The TCR was taken from a human donor with chronic lymphocytic leukemia. The source material was PBMCs, sampled after 24 months of ibrutinib treatment. The CDR3 DNA sequence: TGTGCCAGCAGCCCACTGGACCGGCAGCCCCAGCATTTT. Translated: CASSPLDRQPQHF.